The entry that follows covers one T cell receptor (beta chain) sequence. This sample is part of a study of blood T cell repertoires in COVID-19. Clones were read by immunoSEQ multiplex PCR, and TCRdb kept only the in-frame ones, dropping some. The sample includes about 76,000 clones, 87% of them seen just once. CDR1 is SQVTM and CDR2 is ANQGSEA in the germline V gene. Trimming cost V 6 bases and J 0 bases; bases outside gene matches: 21. The CDR3 loop spans 19 amino acids. V usage is TRBV29-1 and J usage is TRBJ2-3; TRBD2 agrees at 7 bases. Sequenced material: peripheral blood. The TCR comes from a man between 25 and 39 years old with acute or convalescent COVID-19. CDR3 DNA sequence: TGCAGCGTCGCGGGGCAGGGCGGGAGTTGGTACTCTAGCACAGATACGCAGTATTTT. Amino acids: CSVAGQGGSWYSSTDTQYF.